One and the same sample provided the 8 T cell receptor beta chains below, sequenced in a study of memory CD8 T cells in hepatitis C reinfection. Time point: pre-reinfection, 55 to 20 weeks before reinfection detection. Sorted cells were sequenced directly ex vivo without any in vitro expansion. The assay was immunoSEQ multiplex PCR, and TCRdb's table has in-frame clones only and misses some. The sample carries tens of thousands of clones, over 85% recorded once. Input material: naive CD8+ T cells sorted from blood. The receptors were gathered from a man aged 18 to 35 with hepatitis C virus infection.

The V call is TRBV27, the J call TRBJ2-7; TRBD2 matches at 13 bases. Per the germline V gene, CDR1 is MNHEY and CDR2 is SMNVEV (reference sequence). This CDR3 comprises 16 residues. Germline trimming cut 4 bases from V and 4 bases from J; bases unmatched to any gene: 7. The CDR3 DNA is TGTGCCAGCAGTTCAAACGGACTAGCGGGAGTGTACGAGCAGTACTTC. Protein: CASSSNGLAGVYEQYF.

This rearrangement joins TRBV10-2 to TRBJ2-1; 7 bases line up with TRBD2. The V and J ends lost 5 bases and 5 bases, in that order; junction bases with no gene match: 9. This CDR3 region has 15 residues. Germline V gene lookup returns CDR1 WSHSY and CDR2 SAAADI. CDR3 region: CASSREATGNNEQFF. DNA of the CDR3: TGCGCCAGCAGTCGGGAGGCCACCGGGAACAATGAGCAGTTCTTC.

The chain links TRBV7-9 to TRBJ2-7, with 7 bases that match TRBD1. Trimming took 10 bases from V and 1 from J; bases not matched to a gene: 4. The CDR3 length is 12 residues. Germline CDR1 SEHNR, CDR2 FQNEAQ (reference sequence). CDR3 sequence (DNA): TGTGCCACCGCGGACAGGTCCTACGAGCAGTACTTC. Residues: CATADRSYEQYF.

The chain couples TRBV11-2 to TRBJ2-2; D is ambiguous. The germline V and J ends were trimmed by 1 base and 1 base, with 13 bases remaining between them. The V gene's germline CDR1 is SGHAT and CDR2 FQNNGV. CDR3 length equals 17 residues. The CDR3 sequence is CASSLGSLAMNTGELFF. Written as DNA, the CDR3 is TGTGCCAGCAGCTTAGGTTCTTTAGCTATGAACACCGGGGAGCTGTTTTTT. The full variable domain, completed using reference TRBV11-2 and TRBJ2-2, is EAGVAQSPRYKIIEKRQSVAFWCNPISGHATLYWYQQILGQGPKLLIQFQNNGVVDDSQLPKDRFSAERLKGVDSTLKIQPAKLEDSAVYLCASSLGSLAMNTGELFFGEGSRLTVL.

This sequence joins TRBV28 and TRBJ2-7, with TRBD1 matching over 9 bases. CDR3 length equals 16 residues. The germline V gene encodes CDR1 MDHEN and CDR2 SYDVKM. V was clipped by 2 bases and J by 3 bases; unmatched bases: 8. The CDR3 DNA is TGTGCCAGCAGTTTACAAAGCGGGACAGGGTTCTACGAGCAGTACTTC. This translates into CASSLQSGTGFYEQYF.

The V gene is TRBV11-2, the J gene TRBJ2-1, with 7 bases lining up with TRBD1. The CDR3 runs 15 residues. In germline, CDR1 is SGHAT, CDR2 FQNNGV. The ends lost 3 bases at V and 4 bases at J; junction bases unmatched: 6. CDR3 protein: CASSLAVGQYNEQFF. In nucleotides, the CDR3 is TGTGCCAGCAGCTTGGCGGTGGGACAGTACAATGAGCAGTTCTTC.

The V and J genes are TRBV2 and TRBJ1-1; no firm D call. The CDR3 loop spans 13 amino acids. The germline gives CDR1 SNHLY, CDR2 FYNNEI. V shed 6 bases and J shed 6 bases, with 14 bases lying between them. This chain's CDR3 is CASRDFREAEAFF. DNA of the CDR3: TGTGCCAGCAGGGACTTCAGAGAAGCTGAAGCTTTCTTT.

V gene TRBV5-1 combines with J gene TRBJ2-3; D is perhaps TRBD2 (5 bases). The CDR3 is made up of 16 amino acids. Germline V CDR1 and CDR2: SGHRS, YFSETQ. V gave up 3 bases and J gave up 2 bases, with 16 bases separating them. CDR3 DNA sequence: TGCGCCAGCAGCTACTCCGGGATTGGAAACACAGATACGCAGTATTTT. Protein: CASSYSGIGNTDTQYF.